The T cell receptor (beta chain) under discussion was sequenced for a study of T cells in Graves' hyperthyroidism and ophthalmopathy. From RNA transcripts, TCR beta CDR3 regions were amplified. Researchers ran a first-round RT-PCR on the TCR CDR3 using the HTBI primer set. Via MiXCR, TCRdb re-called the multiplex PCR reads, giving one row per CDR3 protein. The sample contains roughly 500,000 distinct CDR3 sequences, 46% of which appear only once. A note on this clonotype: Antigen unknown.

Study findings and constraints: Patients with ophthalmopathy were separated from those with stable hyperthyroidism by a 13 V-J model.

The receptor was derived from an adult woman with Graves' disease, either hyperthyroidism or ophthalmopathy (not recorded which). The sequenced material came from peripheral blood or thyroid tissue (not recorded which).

CDR3 region: CSARSGTGYSPLHF. The CDR3 coding sequence is TGCAGTGCTCGAAGCGGGACAGGGTATTCACCCCTCCACTTT. The chain is built from TRBV20-1 and TRBJ1-6, with 9 nucleotides matching TRBD1. Germline lookup yields CDR1 DFQATT and CDR2 SNEGSKA (reference sequence). V lost 5 bases to trimming and J lost 8 bases; unmatched junction nucleotides: 7. The CDR3 is 14 amino acids.